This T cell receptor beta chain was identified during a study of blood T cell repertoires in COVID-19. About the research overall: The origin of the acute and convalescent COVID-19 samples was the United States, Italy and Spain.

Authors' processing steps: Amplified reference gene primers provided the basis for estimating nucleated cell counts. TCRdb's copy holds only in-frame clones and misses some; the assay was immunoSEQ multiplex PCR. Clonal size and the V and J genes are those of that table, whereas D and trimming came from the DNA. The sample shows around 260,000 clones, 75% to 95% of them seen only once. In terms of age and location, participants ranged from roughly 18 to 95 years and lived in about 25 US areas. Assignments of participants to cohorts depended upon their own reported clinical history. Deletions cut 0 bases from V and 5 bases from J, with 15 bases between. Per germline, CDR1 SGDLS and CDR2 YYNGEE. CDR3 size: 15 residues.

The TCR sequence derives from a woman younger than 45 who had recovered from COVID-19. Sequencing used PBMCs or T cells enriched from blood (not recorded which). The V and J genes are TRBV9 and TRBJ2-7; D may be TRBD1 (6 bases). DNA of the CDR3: TGTGCCAGCAGCGTAGAGGGGGTACAGAGGGACGAGCAGTACTTC. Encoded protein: CASSVEGVQRDEQYF.